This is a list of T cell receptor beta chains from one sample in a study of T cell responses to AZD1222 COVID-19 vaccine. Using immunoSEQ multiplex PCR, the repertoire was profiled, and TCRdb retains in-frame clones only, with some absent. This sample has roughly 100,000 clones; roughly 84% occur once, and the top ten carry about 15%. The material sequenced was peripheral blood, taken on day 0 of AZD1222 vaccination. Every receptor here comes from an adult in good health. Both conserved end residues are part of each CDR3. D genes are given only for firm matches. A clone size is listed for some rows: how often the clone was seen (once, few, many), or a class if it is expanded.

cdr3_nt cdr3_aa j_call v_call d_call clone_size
TGCGCCAGCAGTGAGTCGAGGGGCAATCAGCCCCAGCATTTT CASSESRGNQPQHF TRBJ1-5 TRBV10-1 NA NA
TGCGCCAGCAGCTTAGGCGGCCCCTACGAGCAGTACTTC CASSLGGPYEQYF TRBJ2-7 TRBV5-1 NA NA
TGCGCCAGCAGCTGGAGTAGCGGGAGCGGCAATGAGCAGTTCTTC CASSWSSGSGNEQFF TRBJ2-1 TRBV5-1 TRBD2 NA
TGCGCCAGCAGCTTCCGGACAGGGGATAATTCACCCCTCCACTTT CASSFRTGDNSPLHF TRBJ1-6 TRBV5-1 TRBD1 NA
TGTGCCAGCAGCGTGACAGGGGGTCATGAAAAACTGTTTTTT CASSVTGGHEKLFF TRBJ1-4 TRBV7-8 TRBD1 NA
TGTGCCTGGAGTGTAGGTAACAGATTGAACACTGAAGCTTTCTTT CAWSVGNRLNTEAFF TRBJ1-1 TRBV30 NA NA
TGCGCCAGCAGTGAGGTGCTAGCGGAGACCTACAATGAGCAGTTCTTC CASSEVLAETYNEQFF TRBJ2-1 TRBV10-1 TRBD2 NA
TGTGCCAGCACCGAAAACATGTCAGGGAGCACTGAAGCTTTCTTT CASTENMSGSTEAFF TRBJ1-1 TRBV6-6 NA once
TGTGCCAGCAGCCCTATTGGGAACACAGATACGCAGTATTTT CASSPIGNTDTQYF TRBJ2-3 TRBV11-2 NA NA
TGTGCCACAATGGGGTTTTTGAACACTGAAGCTTTCTTT CATMGFLNTEAFF TRBJ1-1 TRBV28 NA NA
TGTGCCAGCAGCTGGAGCCCGAGGAGCTCCTACGAGCAGTACTTC CASSWSPRSSYEQYF TRBJ2-7 TRBV7-4 NA once
TGTGCCAGCAGCTTTAGCGGGGGAAGCAATGAGCAGTTCTTC CASSFSGGSNEQFF TRBJ2-1 TRBV11-2 TRBD2 NA
TGCAGCGTTGCTTCGAGCTCCTACAATGAGCAGTTCTTC CSVASSSYNEQFF TRBJ2-1 TRBV29-1 NA once
TGTGCCAGCTCACCACAGGGAAATGATGAGCAGTACTTC CASSPQGNDEQYF TRBJ2-7 TRBV18 NA once
TGCGCCAGCAGCTGGGGGACAGGATCTTTAGATACGCAGTATTTT CASSWGTGSLDTQYF TRBJ2-3 TRBV5-1 TRBD1 NA
TGTGCCAGTAGTATAGGCCTAGCGGGAGACACCGGGGAGCTGTTTTTT CASSIGLAGDTGELFF TRBJ2-2 TRBV19 TRBD2 NA
TGTGCCAGCATGGAACTAGCGCTCCCCGGGGAGCTGTTTTTT CASMELALPGELFF TRBJ2-2 TRBV27 TRBD2 NA
TGTGCCAGCAGTCCGAGGGGGAACCAGCCCCAGCATTTT CASSPRGNQPQHF TRBJ1-5 TRBV7-9 NA once
TGTGCCAGCAGTTCCAGTCACAATCCCTATGGCTACACCTTC CASSSSHNPYGYTF TRBJ1-2 TRBV6-6 NA NA
TGTGCCAGTAGTATTACTAGCGGGGAATACAATGAGCAGTTCTTC CASSITSGEYNEQFF TRBJ2-1 TRBV19 TRBD2 NA
TGTGCCAGCTCACCTCGCGGGAGAGGCGAGACCCAGTACTTC CASSPRGRGETQYF TRBJ2-5 TRBV18 TRBD2 NA
TGTGCCAGCAGCCAGTTGGCCGGTCCTGTAGAAAAACTGTTTTTT CASSQLAGPVEKLFF TRBJ1-4 TRBV14 NA NA
TGTGCCAGCAGCTTAACTAGCTCCTACAATGAGCAGTTCTTC CASSLTSSYNEQFF TRBJ2-1 TRBV7-9 NA NA
TGTGCCAGCAGCTCCTCCGGGCCCAGGGGCGTAGAGACCCAGTACTTC CASSSSGPRGVETQYF TRBJ2-5 TRBV7-3 NA NA
TGTGCCAGGGGTCGGGACAGCAATGAGCAGTTCTTC CARGRDSNEQFF TRBJ2-1 TRBV2 TRBD1 NA
TGTGCCAGCAGCGCGGACGGGACCAACGAGCAGTACTTC CASSADGTNEQYF TRBJ2-7 TRBV5-5 NA NA
TGTGCCATCAGTGAGGGCGACAACCAAGGGACCGGGGAGCTGTTTTTT CAISEGDNQGTGELFF TRBJ2-2 TRBV10-3 NA NA
TGTGCCTGGAGTGACACCGGGGTCTATAATTCACCCCTCCACTTT CAWSDTGVYNSPLHF TRBJ1-6 TRBV30 NA NA
TGCGCCAGCAGTCAATCGGGGGATTCCTATGGCTACACCTTC CASSQSGDSYGYTF TRBJ1-2 TRBV23-1 NA NA
TGCAGCGTTGAAGAACGACTCTATGGCTACACCTTC CSVEERLYGYTF TRBJ1-2 TRBV29-1 NA NA
TGTGCCAGCAGCCTACTAGCGGGAGCAGATACGCAGTATTTT CASSLLAGADTQYF TRBJ2-3 TRBV7-2 TRBD2 NA
TGTGCCAGTAGTATTACGCACGCCGGAGTAAAAGGGGAAAGTGACACCATATATTTT CASSITHAGVKGESDTIYF TRBJ1-3 TRBV19 NA NA
TGTGCCAGCAGACTTGGAGGGGGGAATCCTGCCGGGGAGCTGTTTTTT CASRLGGGNPAGELFF TRBJ2-2 TRBV28 NA NA
TGTGCCAGCAGTCCCCGGCAAGGGGGCGGGTATGGCTACACCTTC CASSPRQGGGYGYTF TRBJ1-2 TRBV27 TRBD1 NA
TGTGCCAGCTCACCGGTGGCGAGCACAGATACGCAGTATTTT CASSPVASTDTQYF TRBJ2-3 TRBV18 NA NA
TGTGCCAGCAGTCTAAAGGGGGGTCCGGAGACCCAGTACTTC CASSLKGGPETQYF TRBJ2-5 TRBV27 NA NA
TGTGCCAGCAGTGCAACCACCGGGTCCCCTCTCTACGAGCAGTACTTC CASSATTGSPLYEQYF TRBJ2-7 TRBV27 NA NA
TGTGCCAGCAGTCCCGCGACAGGGAATCAGCCCCAGCATTTT CASSPATGNQPQHF TRBJ1-5 TRBV6-5 TRBD1 NA
TGTGCCAGCAGCTATTCAAAGGGACTAGCGAACGAGCAGTTCTTC CASSYSKGLANEQFF TRBJ2-1 TRBV11-2 TRBD2 NA
TGTGCCAGCAGCCCTAGACAGGGAATGAACACTGAAGCTTTCTTT CASSPRQGMNTEAFF TRBJ1-1 TRBV6-4 TRBD1 few
TGTGCCAGCAGCGCCTTTGGACAGTACAATGAGCAGTTCTTC CASSAFGQYNEQFF TRBJ2-1 TRBV25-1 NA NA
TGCGCCAGCAGCCAATCCGCCGCAGGTCGGCTAAGGCATTTT CASSQSAAGRLRHF TRBJ1-5 TRBV4-1 NA few
TGTGCCAGCAGTTTTGACCCAAGCTCCTACGAGCAGTACTTC CASSFDPSSYEQYF TRBJ2-7 TRBV6-5 NA NA
TGCAGTGCTACAGAGAACTATGGCTACACCTTC CSATENYGYTF TRBJ1-2 TRBV20-1 NA NA
TGCAGCGTTGAGGCGCAGGGGAGCTACAATGAGCAGTTCTTC CSVEAQGSYNEQFF TRBJ2-1 TRBV29-1 NA NA
TGTGCCAGCAGCCCCCCGGGACAGGGCGGTGGAAACACCATATATTTT CASSPPGQGGGNTIYF TRBJ1-3 TRBV7-9 TRBD1 NA